These T cell receptor beta chains were read from a single sample in a study of neurological immune-mediated disorders. Via MiXCR, TCRdb re-called the 5' RACE reads, giving one row per CDR3 protein. The table has just over 50,000 distinct CDR3 sequences, about 3.7% seen once. Material: PBMCs. The receptors originated from a man aged 35-49 years with multiple sclerosis. The CDR3 runs from the conserved cysteine through the conserved F or W. The D gene is left open where the match is weak. Size is omitted from some rows. Given values are once, few, many or a class for expanded clones.

d_call j_call clone_size v_call cdr3_aa cdr3_nt
TRBD2 TRBJ2-3 many TRBV9 CASSARRGGQDTQYF TGTGCCAGCAGCGCCCGTCGGGGGGGGCAAGATACGCAGTATTTT
NA TRBJ2-7 NA TRBV7-9 CASRSFRGSSYEQYF TGTGCCAGCCGCTCATTCCGGGGATCAAGCTACGAGCAGTACTTC
TRBD2 TRBJ2-7 many TRBV20-1 CSASKITSGVYFSYEQYF TGCAGTGCTAGTAAAATAACTAGCGGGGTATATTTCTCCTACGAGCAGTACTTC
NA TRBJ2-7 many TRBV20-1 CSAGDRTYEQYF TGCAGTGCCGGGGACCGAACCTACGAGCAGTACTTC
TRBD1 TRBJ1-5 many TRBV6-6 CASTTGTGIHQPQNF TGTGCCAGCACCACCGGGACAGGGATACATCAGCCCCAGAATTTT
NA TRBJ1-6 NA TRBV5-1 CASSAVGQGSGNSPIHF NA
TRBD1 TRBJ1-6 many TRBV9 CASSVGQGNSPLHF TGTGCCAGCAGCGTAGGACAGGGCAATTCACCCCTCCACTTT
TRBD1 TRBJ1-6 few TRBV5-6 CASSLVQGADNSPLHF TGTGCCAGCAGCTTGGTACAGGGGGCGGATAATTCACCCCTCCACTTT
TRBD1 TRBJ1-6 many TRBV12-3/TRBV12-4 CASQRGDRGSNSPLHF TGTGCCAGCCAACGGGGGGACAGGGGATCTAATTCACCCCTCCACTTT
NA TRBJ2-5 many TRBV5-1 CASSTVGQGFMKTQYF TGCGCCAGCAGCACCGTAGGCCAGGGATTTATGAAGACCCAGTACTTC
NA TRBJ2-7 many TRBV4-2 CASSQDKGGEQYF TGTGCCAGCAGCCAAGATAAGGGGGGCGAGCAGTACTTC
NA TRBJ1-6 many TRBV11-2 CASSLGGAGVNLSPLNF TGTGCCAGCAGCTTAGGAGGGGCCGGGGTCAATTTGAGTCCCCTCAACTTT
NA TRBJ1-6 many TRBV20-1 CSARAGFNSPLHF TGCAGTGCTAGAGCAGGGTTTAATTCACCCCTCCACTTT
NA TRBJ2-1 many TRBV4-1 CASSQDLHTSYNEQFF TGCGCCAGCAGCCAAGATCTCCATACTTCCTACAATGAGCAGTTCTTC
NA TRBJ2-3 many TRBV29-1 CSVVGPGISTDTQYF TGCAGCGTTGTAGGTCCAGGGATTAGCACAGATACGCAGTATTTT
TRBD2 TRBJ2-1 many TRBV7-2 CASSLTSGGDNEQFF TGTGCCAGCAGCTTAACTAGCGGGGGGGACAATGAGCAGTTCTTC
TRBD2 TRBJ2-2 many TRBV20-1 CSATKAGANTGELFF TGCAGTGCGACTAAAGCGGGGGCAAACACCGGGGAGCTGTTTTTT
TRBD1 TRBJ1-1 many TRBV7-9 CASSFQDRGLNTEAFF TGTGCCAGCAGCTTCCAGGACAGGGGGCTGAACACTGAAGCTTTCTTT
TRBD1 TRBJ2-6 many TRBV12-3/TRBV12-4 CASSPGQGAPGANVLTF TGTGCCAGCAGTCCCGGACAGGGGGCGCCTGGGGCCAACGTCCTGACTTTC
NA TRBJ1-1 many TRBV5-6 CASRWGNTEAFF TGTGCCAGCAGATGGGGAAACACTGAAGCTTTCTTT